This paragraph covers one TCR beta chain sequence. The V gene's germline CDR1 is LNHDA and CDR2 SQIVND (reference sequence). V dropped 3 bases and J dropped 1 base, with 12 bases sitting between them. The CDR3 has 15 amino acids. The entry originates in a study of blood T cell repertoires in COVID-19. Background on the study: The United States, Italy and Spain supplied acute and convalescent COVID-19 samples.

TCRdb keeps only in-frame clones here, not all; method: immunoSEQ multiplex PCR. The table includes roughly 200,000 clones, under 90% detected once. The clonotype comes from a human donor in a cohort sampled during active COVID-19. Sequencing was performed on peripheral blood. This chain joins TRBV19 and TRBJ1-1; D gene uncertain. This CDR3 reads CASSIRGLKNTEAFF. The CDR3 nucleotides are TGTGCCAGTAGTATCCGAGGTCTTAAGAACACTGAAGCTTTCTTT.